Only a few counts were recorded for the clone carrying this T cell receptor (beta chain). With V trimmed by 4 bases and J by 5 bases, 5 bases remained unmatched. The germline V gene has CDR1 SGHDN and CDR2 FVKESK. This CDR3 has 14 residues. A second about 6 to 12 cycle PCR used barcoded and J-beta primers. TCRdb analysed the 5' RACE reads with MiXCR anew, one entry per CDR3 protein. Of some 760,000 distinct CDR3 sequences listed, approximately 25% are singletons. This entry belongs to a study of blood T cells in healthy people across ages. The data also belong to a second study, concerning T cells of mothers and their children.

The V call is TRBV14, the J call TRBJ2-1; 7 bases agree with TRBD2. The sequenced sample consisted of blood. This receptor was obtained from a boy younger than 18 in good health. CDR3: CASSRASGHNEQFF. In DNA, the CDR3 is TGTGCCAGCAGCCGGGCTAGCGGACACAATGAGCAGTTCTTC.